This T cell receptor beta chain was sequenced for a study of early T cells in non-severe SARS-CoV-2 infection. CDR1 is KGHDR and CDR2 is SFDVKD in the germline V gene. There are 14 residues in the CDR3. Each CDR3 protein is one row after TCRdb ran MiXCR on the 5' RACE reads. This table holds 46,000 or so distinct CDR3 sequences, around 3.6% found once. The table lists this clonotype with many counts. One end of the junction is discordant with germline, which a read error may explain. The clonotype originates from an adult who was a healthcare worker with PCR-confirmed SARS-CoV-2 infection or an uninfected control (not recorded which). This chain joins TRBV24-1 and TRBJ2-7; D is unclear. Sequencing used whole blood. The DNA of the CDR3 is TGTGCCAACAGTCTAGTGCCCTTGAGGAGCGAGCAGTACTTC. Encoded protein: CANSLVPLRSEQYF.